Listed here are 32 T cell receptor beta chains from one sample, sequenced in a study of regulatory T cells in long-lasting Graves disease. Time point indicated: newly diagnosed GD, antithyroid drugs for less than 3 months. PBMC-extracted RNA yielded the TCR library. Both iRepertoire HTBI primers and Arm-PCR of CDR3 regions were used to build the TCR beta libraries. TCRdb called the multiplex PCR reads again in MiXCR, with one record for every CDR3 protein. The sample consists of approximately 560,000 distinct CDR3 sequences, 15% to 20% of them appearing once. The sample was also reused in another study, on T cells in Graves' hyperthyroidism and ophthalmopathy.

The specimen was peripheral blood mononuclear cells (PBMCs), collected at new diagnosis, from a patient treated with antithyroid drugs. The receptors stem from a man younger than 30 with Graves disease.

This clonotype came up many times. The rearrangement joins TRBV27 to TRBJ1-1; a possible D gene is TRBD1 (6 bases). Looked up from germline, CDR1 is MNHEY and CDR2 is SMNVEV (reference sequence). Between the trimmed V and J ends, which lost 7 bases and 7 bases, there was a span of 16 bases. The CDR3 extends over 13 amino acids. CDR3 protein: CASIRGQVGEAFF. For the CDR3, the DNA is TGTGCCAGCATTCGGGGGCAAGTCGGTGAAGCTTTCTTT.

This clonotype has only a few counts. The chain combines TRBV30 with TRBJ1-2; no definite D call. The CDR3 covers 12 residues. Trimming removed 3 bases from V and 7 bases from J, with 12 bases in between. CDR1 is GTSNPN and CDR2 is SVGIG in the germline V gene (reference sequence). The CDR3 sequence is CAWSPPGVGYTF. The CDR3 nucleotides read TGTGCCTGGAGCCCCCCCGGGGTTGGCTACACCTTC.

This clonotype turned up a few times. This rearrangement joins TRBV25-1 to TRBJ2-1, with D tentatively TRBD1 or TRBD2 (5 bases each). Trimming took 4 bases from V and 5 from J, leaving 24 bases between them. Germline lookup yields CDR1 MGHDK and CDR2 SYGVNS. The CDR3 runs 18 residues. CDR3 amino acids: CASSVPGTRRWVDNEQFF. CDR3 sequence (DNA): TGTGCCAGCAGTGTCCCCGGGACGCGCAGATGGGTCGACAATGAGCAGTTCTTC.

This clonotype was seen ten or more times. The rearrangement joins TRBV12-3 or TRBV12-4 to TRBJ2-2; no clear D gene. This CDR3 comprises 13 residues. V was clipped by 4 bases and J by 7 bases, with 10 bases between them. CDR3 DNA: TGTGCCAGCAGTTCGGGTCGCGGCGGGGAGCTGTTTTTT. Translating it yields CASSSGRGGELFF.

This clonotype was seen at least ten times. The V call is TRBV6-1, the J call TRBJ1-6; D possibly corresponds to TRBD1 (6 bases). The CDR3 sequence is 16 residues long. Per the germline V gene, CDR1 is MNHNS and CDR2 is SASEGT. Deletions cut 5 bases from V and 6 bases from J, with 17 bases between. The CDR3 coding sequence is TGTGCCAGCAGTCCTCTCGACGGGGGGGCTAATTCACCCCTCCACTTT. Translating it yields CASSPLDGGANSPLHF.

This clonotype was recorded many times. The J gene is TRBJ2-7, the V gene TRBV7-9, with TRBD2 matching 7 bases. Germline lookup yields CDR1 SEHNR and CDR2 FQNEAQ (reference sequence). V lost 5 bases to trimming and J lost 2 bases; unmatched junction nucleotides: 12. The CDR3 spans 16 residues. CDR3 coding DNA: TGTGCCAGCAGCCCCCCCGAGGCTAGCGGCCCCTACGAGCAGTACTTC. The encoded protein is CASSPPEASGPYEQYF.

Notes on this clonotype: One end of the junction is discordant with germline, which a read error may explain. The rearrangement links TRBV19 to TRBJ2-4, with 8 bases lining up with TRBD1. Looked up from germline, CDR1 is LNHDA and CDR2 is SQIVND (reference sequence). The CDR3 loop spans 15 amino acids. The CDR3, as DNA: TGTGCCAGTAGTGCGGACAGGGAATCCAAAAGCATTCAGTACTTC. It encodes CASSADRESKSIQYF.

The chain uses TRBV7-9 and TRBJ1-5, with D unclear. This CDR3 comprises 15 residues. The germline CDR1 and CDR2 sequences are SEHNR and FQNEAQ (reference sequence). V dropped 5 bases and J dropped 0 bases, with 11 bases sitting between them. CDR3 in amino acids: CASSVNGNSNQPQHF. In DNA, the CDR3 is TGTGCCAGCAGCGTAAATGGAAATAGCAATCAGCCCCAGCATTTT.

The V gene is TRBV7-9, the J gene TRBJ2-2; D is uncertain. Trimming pared 4 bases from V and 0 bases from J, leaving 6 bases between. This CDR3 has 14 amino acids. Germline V gives CDR1 SEHNR, CDR2 FQNEAQ (reference sequence). The CDR3 DNA is TGTGCCAGCAGCTCCGGAGCGAACACCGGGGAGCTGTTTTTT. Residues: CASSSGANTGELFF.

The V and J genes are TRBV20-1 and TRBJ2-1; D assignment may be TRBD1 or TRBD2 (5 bases each). The V end was cut by 0 bases, the J end by 4 bases, with 16 bases between. The CDR3 consists of 16 residues. CDR1 is DFQATT, CDR2 SNEGSKA, per germline (reference sequence). The CDR3 nucleotides are TGCAGTGCTAGAGATCGCAGGGCGGGCTTTTACAATGAGCAGTTCTTC. Residues: CSARDRRAGFYNEQFF.

This clonotype was found a few times. V is TRBV12-3 or TRBV12-4 and J is TRBJ1-3, with D unresolved. The CDR3 runs to 14 residues. Trimming took off 6 bases at V and 4 bases at J, with 13 bases between the two ends. The CDR3: CASRKEGTGNTIYF. CDR3 nucleotide sequence: TGTGCCAGCAGAAAGGAGGGCACAGGAAACACCATATATTTT.

This clonotype was detected many times. V gene TRBV27 combines with J gene TRBJ1-5; 7 bases are a match to TRBD1. J gave up 6 bases and V 6 bases, and 14 bases lay outside the gene matches. The germline gives CDR1 MNHEY, CDR2 SMNVEV (reference sequence). CDR3 length: 16 residues. The CDR3 bases are TGTGCCAGCAGCCCTTCTCAGGGGGGCAGGGGTCAGCCCCAGCATTTT. Protein: CASSPSQGGRGQPQHF.

The CDR3 region is CASSSWTEYGYTF. CDR3 coding DNA: TGTGCCAGCAGCTCCTGGACGGAATATGGCTACACCTTC. J is TRBJ1-2 and V is TRBV5-4; D is ambiguous. The germline V gene encodes CDR1 SGHNT and CDR2 YYREEE (reference sequence). V gave up 3 bases and J gave up 5 bases, with 11 bases separating them. This CDR3 has 13 amino acids.

This clonotype was seen only a few times. J is TRBJ1-3 and V is TRBV30; D remains unclear. This CDR3 comprises 16 residues. Between the trimmed V and J ends, which lost 7 bases and 2 bases, there was a span of 21 bases. Germline V gene data show CDR1 as GTSNPN and CDR2 as SVGIG (reference sequence). For the CDR3, the DNA is TGTGCCTCCCATACCCCCGGGATTTCTACTGGAAACACCATATATTTT. Its protein product is CASHTPGISTGNTIYF.

This clonotype was detected many times. This may be a read error, as it is one base from a much larger clone. CDR3 sequence reads: CSARNADTQYF. The DNA of the CDR3 is TGCAGTGCTAGAAACGCAGATACGCAGTATTTT. The rearrangement uses TRBV20-1 and TRBJ2-3; no definite D call. Germline-derived CDR1 and CDR2 are DFQATT and SNEGSKA (reference sequence). The V and J ends lost 2 bases and 4 bases respectively, with 4 bases between them. This CDR3 comprises 11 residues.

This clonotype was detected a few times. The chain employs TRBV4-1 and TRBJ2-3; TRBD2 matches at 13 bases. Germline values: CDR1 MGHRA, CDR2 YSYEKL. The V segment lost 4 bases and the J segment 0 bases; nucleotides outside the gene matches: 10. This CDR3 has 19 amino acids. The DNA of the CDR3 is TGCGCCAGCAGCCTCCCAGGGACTAGCGGGGTCGGTAGCACAGATACGCAGTATTTT. This gives the protein CASSLPGTSGVGSTDTQYF.

This clonotype was counted many times. The CDR3 here is CATSGRQGYEQYF. CDR3 bases: TGTGCCACCAGCGGCCGACAGGGCTACGAGCAGTACTTC. The chain employs TRBV15 and TRBJ2-7, with 7 bases lining up with TRBD1. In germline, CDR1 is LNHNV, CDR2 YYDKDF (reference sequence). This CDR3 comprises 13 residues. The V segment lost 5 bases and the J segment 3 bases; nucleotides outside the gene matches: 4.

Of note for this clonotype: Just one base apart from a much larger clone, this may be a read error. The rearrangement joins TRBV6-2 or TRBV6-3 to TRBJ2-5, with D tentatively TRBD1 or TRBD2 (7 bases each). The CDR3 consists of 13 residues. Germline CDR1 and CDR2: MNHEY and SVGEGT. CDR3: CSSGTVGRETQYF. Written as DNA, the CDR3 is TGTTCCAGCGGGACAGTCGGGAGGGAGACCCAGTACTTC.

The chain employs TRBV30 and TRBJ2-2; TRBD2 matches at 13 bases. This CDR3 contains 18 residues. Germline loops: CDR1 GTSNPN, CDR2 SVGIG (reference sequence). With V trimmed by 0 bases and J by 0 bases, 4 bases remained unmatched. The CDR3 coding sequence is TGTGCCTGGAGTGTATCAGGACTAGCGGGAGCGAACACCGGGGAGCTGTTTTTT. Translation: CAWSVSGLAGANTGELFF.

This clonotype was detected many times. V is TRBV12-3 or TRBV12-4 and J is TRBJ2-1, with 7 bases identical to TRBD2. This CDR3 spans 16 amino acids. The ends lost 1 base at V and 7 bases at J; junction bases unmatched: 10. The CDR3 reads CASSLGHGRTGNEQFF. The DNA of the CDR3 is TGTGCCAGCAGTTTAGGTCACGGGAGGACTGGGAATGAGCAGTTCTTC.

This clonotype was detected many times. The V gene is TRBV5-1, the J gene TRBJ1-1, with D possibly matching TRBD1 (6 bases). The CDR3 runs 15 residues. Germline V CDR1 and CDR2: SGHRS, YFSETQ. Trimming cost V 0 bases and J 0 bases, with 9 bases left between them. In DNA form, the CDR3 reads TGCGCCAGCAGCTTGGCCCCAGGGGTGAACACTGAAGCTTTCTTT. Its translation: CASSLAPGVNTEAFF.

The chain carries TRBV5-1 and TRBJ2-3; D not certain. Trimming pared 3 bases from V and 5 bases from J, leaving 16 bases between. The CDR3 consists of 15 residues. Germline lookup yields CDR1 SGHRS and CDR2 YFSETQ. CDR3 in amino acids: CASSSWSPGVDTQYF. For the CDR3, the DNA is TGCGCCAGCAGCTCCTGGTCGCCTGGGGTAGATACGCAGTATTTT. Using reference TRBV5-1 and TRBJ2-3 for the parts outside the CDR3, the full variable domain is KAGVTQTPRYLIKTRGQQVTLSCSPISGHRSVSWYQQTPGQGLQFLFEYFSETQRNKGNFPGRFSGRQFSNSRSEMNVSTLELGDSALYLCASSSWSPGVDTQYFGPGTRLTVL.

This clonotype has only a few counts. This rearrangement joins TRBV29-1 to TRBJ2-5; 8 bases fit TRBD1. Germline V CDR1 and CDR2: SQVTM, ANQGSEA. The CDR3 spans 14 residues. V lost 7 bases, J lost 5 bases, and 12 bases stayed unmatched. The CDR3 DNA reads TGCAGCGCAGAGACGGGGACAGGTGGGGAGACCCAGTACTTC. Protein product: CSAETGTGGETQYF.

This clonotype was detected only a few times. CDR3 sequence: CSRNSGSITDTQYF. The CDR3 DNA follows: TGCAGTCGTAATAGCGGGAGTATAACAGATACGCAGTATTTT. The J gene is TRBJ2-3, the V gene TRBV20-1, with 9 bases aligning to TRBD2. The germline CDR1 and CDR2 sequences are DFQATT and SNEGSKA (reference sequence). There are 14 residues in the CDR3. The V gene end was trimmed by 8 bases and the J gene end by 3 bases; junction bases not matched to a gene: 9.

As regards this clonotype: The conserved closing phenylalanine or tryptophan is absent in this CDR3, likely reflecting a read error. V is TRBV28 and J is TRBJ2-7; 7 nucleotides agree with TRBD2. This CDR3 spans 15 amino acids. J gave up 6 bases and V 6 bases, and 14 bases lay outside the gene matches. Germline values: CDR1 MDHEN, CDR2 SYDVKM. In DNA form, the CDR3 reads TGTGCCAGCAGCCGCCTGGCGGGAGCTTCGGGCGAGCAGTACCTC. Protein sequence: CASSRLAGASGEQYL.

The chain recombines TRBV2 with TRBJ2-1; TRBD1 aligns across 7 bases. V was pared by 6 bases and J by 1 base, with 6 bases of the junction left unmatched. The V gene's germline CDR1 is SNHLY and CDR2 FYNNEI. The CDR3 covers 15 residues. The CDR3 nucleotides read TGTGCCAGCAGAGGGGGCGGGCGTTCCTACAATGAGCAGTTCTTC. Residues: CASRGGGRSYNEQFF.

The CDR3 sequence is CASTLGRSGNTIYF. The DNA of the CDR3 is TGTGCCAGCACCCTCGGTCGCTCTGGAAACACCATATATTTT. The genes are TRBV6-1 and TRBJ1-3; D uncertain. CDR1 is MNHNS and CDR2 is SASEGT in the germline V gene. With 7 bases removed from V and 0 bases from J, the gap between germline ends came to 10 bases. There are 14 residues in the CDR3.

The chain links TRBV19 to TRBJ2-7, with D tentatively TRBD2 (6 bases). V was shortened by 6 bases and J by 6 bases, with 9 bases between the two germline ends. The length of the CDR3 is 11 residues. From germline, CDR1 is LNHDA and CDR2 SQIVND (reference sequence). The CDR3 here is CASRTGAEQYF. The CDR3 region has the DNA TGTGCCAGTAGAACGGGAGCCGAGCAGTACTTC.

This clonotype came up many times. The chain carries TRBV28 and TRBJ1-2, with D tentatively TRBD1 (5 bases). Per germline, CDR1 MDHEN and CDR2 SYDVKM. Trimming cost V 7 bases and J 3 bases, with 21 bases left between them. CDR3 length equals 16 residues. The CDR3: CASTPSGTQGDYGYTF. The CDR3, as DNA: TGTGCCAGCACCCCTTCCGGGACCCAGGGTGACTATGGCTACACCTTC.

This clonotype was seen more than once but under ten times. This rearrangement joins TRBV19 to TRBJ2-7; TRBD1 or TRBD2 may be the D gene (5 bases each). Germline assignment: CDR1 LNHDA and CDR2 SQIVND (reference sequence). The CDR3 spans 13 residues. Trimming took 3 bases from V and 2 from J, leaving 8 bases between them. CDR3 in amino acids: CASSMGETYEQYF. CDR3 DNA: TGTGCCAGTAGTATGGGGGAAACCTACGAGCAGTACTTC.

This clonotype showed up just a few times. This chain connects TRBV5-1 to TRBJ2-2; D not certain. The germline CDR1 and CDR2 sequences are SGHRS and YFSETQ. The ends were cut back, 4 bases at V and 4 bases at J, with 8 bases in the middle. This CDR3 region has 13 residues. The CDR3 DNA reads as TGCGCCAGCAGCCCCGAAGTCACCGGGGAGCTGTTTTTT. Encoded protein: CASSPEVTGELFF.

About this clonotype itself: A much larger clone lies a single base off, so this may be a read error. The chain has TRBV7-9 and TRBJ2-1; TRBD2 matches 12 bases. The CDR3 spans 16 residues. The junction had 5 bases not matched to a gene; V was cut back by 5 bases and J by 3 bases. Germline lookup yields CDR1 SEHNR and CDR2 FQNEAQ (reference sequence). This chain's CDR3 is CASSSTSGRFYNEQFF. CDR3 DNA sequence: TGTGCCAGCAGCAGTACTAGCGGGAGGTTCTACAATGAGCAGTTCTTC.